This T cell receptor beta chain originates from a study of CD8 T cells in Susac syndrome. Random hexamers primed reverse transcription of about 0.45 to 1 ug RNA. TCRdb re-analysed the immunoSEQ multiplex PCR reads in MiXCR, keeping a single row per CDR3 protein. In the table there are 150,000 to 200,000 distinct CDR3 sequences, approximately 94% of which are singletons. CDR3 length: 15 residues. V was trimmed by 3 bases and J by 1 base, leaving 11 bases between them. CDR1 and CDR2 from the germline V gene are SNHLY and FYNNEI. Bulk CD8+ and CD4+ cells came from magnetic negative isolation; CD8+ TEMRA by FACS.

The origin of this receptor is a human donor with multiple sclerosis. The sequenced sample consisted of CD4+ T cells from PBMCs. J is TRBJ2-3 and V is TRBV2; maybe TRBD2 (6 bases). The CDR3 loop is CASSDSPSGTDTQYF. DNA of the CDR3: TGTGCCAGCAGTGATTCACCTAGCGGCACAGATACGCAGTATTTT.